These T cell receptor beta chains were read from a single sample in a study of cytomegalovirus exposure and HLA in healthy donors. Method: immunoSEQ multiplex PCR; TCRdb's copy keeps in-frame clones and lacks some. This sample has around 200,000 clones, with roughly 72% found just once. Specimen: PBMCs. The receptors originated from a woman between 25 and 40 years old in good health and CMV-seropositive. The CDR3 runs from the conserved cysteine through the conserved F or W. Size is stated for part of the rows, as once, few or many counts, or as a class when the clone is expanded.

V gene | clone size | CDR3 protein
TRBV6-1 | - | CASSEIGQSAYEQYF
TRBV9 | - | CASSDTGRTEAFF
TRBV29-1 | - | CSVDRQGPYNEQFF
TRBV28 | - | CASSLPRQSSYNSPLHF
TRBV12-5 | - | CASVDSDRGQWSYNEQFF
TRBV5-1 | - | CASSSTGQTYGYTF
TRBV5-4 | - | CASSRDRDTDTQYF
TRBV5-6 | once | CASSLRSGRAYETQYF
TRBV28 | - | CASEAGSQETQYF
TRBV7-2 | - | CASSSGLAEGETQYF
TRBV7-2 | - | CASSFDYSGNTIYF
TRBV19 | - | CASSVRQYNQPQHF
TRBV28 | - | CASSLYGTGAGYTF
TRBV7-2 | - | CASSLVWPNEQFF
TRBV28 | - | CASIWTDNTGELFF
TRBV27 | - | CASRTLAGQGYTGELFF
TRBV5-4 | few | CASSAYRYDGYTF
TRBV5-8 | - | CASSGGDRPNTEAFF
TRBV5-1 | - | CASSLDGGRGQGVSYGYTF
TRBV28 | few | CASRGQGKETQYF
TRBV5-1 | - | CASSFLAGGPPEQFF
TRBV19 | - | CASSIRTGDITGELFF
TRBV6-5 | once | CASSYYSGLETQYF
TRBV9 | - | CASSVPNRGRNTGELFF
TRBV20-1 | - | CSAIHTGYTF
TRBV6-1 | - | CASSGLAGSSYEQYF
TRBV5-1 | - | CASSPTGDSNYGYTF
TRBV6-6 | - | CASSPSYEQYF
TRBV6-5 | - | CASSYSGGEQFF
TRBV6-6 | few | CASSQRDRAAPGAFF
TRBV6-4 | - | CASSDSSSAHNEQFF
TRBV7-6 | - | CASSPLTLPSRIHF
TRBV7-7 | - | CASSTGLAGGPYNEQFF